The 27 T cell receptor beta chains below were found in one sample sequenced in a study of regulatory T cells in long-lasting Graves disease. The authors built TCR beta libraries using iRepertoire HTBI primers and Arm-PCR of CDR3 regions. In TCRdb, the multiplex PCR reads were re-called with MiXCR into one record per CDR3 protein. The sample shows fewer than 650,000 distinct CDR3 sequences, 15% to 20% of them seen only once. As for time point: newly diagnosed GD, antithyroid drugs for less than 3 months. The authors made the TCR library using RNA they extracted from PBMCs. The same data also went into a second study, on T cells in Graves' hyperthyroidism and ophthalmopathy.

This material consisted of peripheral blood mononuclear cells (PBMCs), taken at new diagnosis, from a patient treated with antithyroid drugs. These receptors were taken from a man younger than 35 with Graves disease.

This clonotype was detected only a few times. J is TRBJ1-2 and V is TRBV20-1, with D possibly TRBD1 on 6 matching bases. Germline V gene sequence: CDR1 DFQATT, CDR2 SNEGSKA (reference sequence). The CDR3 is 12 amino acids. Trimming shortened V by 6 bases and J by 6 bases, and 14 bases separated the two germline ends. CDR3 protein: CSAQRQDHGYTF. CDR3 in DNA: TGCAGTGCCCAAAGACAGGATCATGGCTACACCTTC.

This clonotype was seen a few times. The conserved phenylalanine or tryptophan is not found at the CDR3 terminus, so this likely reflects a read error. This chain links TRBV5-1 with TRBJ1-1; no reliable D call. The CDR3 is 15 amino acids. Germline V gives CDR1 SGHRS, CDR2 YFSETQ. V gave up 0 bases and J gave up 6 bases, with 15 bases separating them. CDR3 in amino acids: CASSLELRGLSEAFS. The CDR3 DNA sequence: TGCGCCAGCAGCTTGGAACTCAGAGGGCTGTCTGAAGCTTTCTCT.

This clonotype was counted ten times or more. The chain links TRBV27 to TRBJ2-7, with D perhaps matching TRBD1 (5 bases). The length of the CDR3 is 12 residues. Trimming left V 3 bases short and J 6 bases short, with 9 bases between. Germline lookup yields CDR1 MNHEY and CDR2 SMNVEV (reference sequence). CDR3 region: CASSLDMREQYF. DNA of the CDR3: TGTGCCAGCAGTTTGGACATGCGCGAGCAGTACTTC.

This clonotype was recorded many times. The CDR3 nucleotides read TGTGCCAGCAGTTACAGCCAGGGGGCAGATACGCAGTATTTT. It encodes CASSYSQGADTQYF. This chain connects TRBV6-2 or TRBV6-3 to TRBJ2-3; the match to TRBD1 covers 7 bases. The V and J ends lost 2 bases and 4 bases, in that order; junction bases with no gene match: 3. The germline V gene encodes CDR1 MNHEY and CDR2 SVGEGT. The CDR3 has 14 amino acids.

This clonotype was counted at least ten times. The DNA of the CDR3 is TGTGCCAGCAGCCAATCCTTGGCTGGGGCCAACGTCCTGACTTTC. Translated: CASSQSLAGANVLTF. The chain has TRBV14 and TRBJ2-6; D not certain. This CDR3 spans 15 amino acids. With 2 bases removed from V and 2 bases from J, the gap between germline ends came to 7 bases. The germline V gene has CDR1 SGHDN and CDR2 FVKESK.

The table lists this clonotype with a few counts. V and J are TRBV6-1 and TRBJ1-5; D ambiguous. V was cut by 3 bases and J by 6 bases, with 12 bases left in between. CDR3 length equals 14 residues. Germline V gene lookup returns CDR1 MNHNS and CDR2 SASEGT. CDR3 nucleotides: TGTGCCAGCAGTGAGGGCAGGCGGGGTCAGCCCCAGCATTTT. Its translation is CASSEGRRGQPQHF.

CDR3 coding DNA: TGTGCCAGCAAAGGGCCCCTAGTAACAGATACGCAGTATTTT. Translation: CASKGPLVTDTQYF. The gene calls are TRBV5-4 and TRBJ2-3; D gene ambiguous. CDR1 and CDR2 from the germline V gene are SGHNT and YYREEE (reference sequence). The V end lost 6 bases, the J end lost 3 bases, and 14 bases lay between the germline ends. This CDR3 comprises 14 residues.

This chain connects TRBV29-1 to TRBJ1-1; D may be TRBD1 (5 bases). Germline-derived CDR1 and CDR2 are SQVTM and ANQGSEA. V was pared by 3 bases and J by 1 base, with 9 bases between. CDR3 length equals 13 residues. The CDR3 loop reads CSVEDIWNTEAFF. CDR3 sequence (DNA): TGCAGCGTTGAGGACATTTGGAACACTGAAGCTTTCTTT.

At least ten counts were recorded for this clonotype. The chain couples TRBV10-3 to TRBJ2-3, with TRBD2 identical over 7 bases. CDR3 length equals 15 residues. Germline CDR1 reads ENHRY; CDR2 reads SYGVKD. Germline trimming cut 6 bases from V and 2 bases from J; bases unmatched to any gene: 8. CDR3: CAISLSGENTDTQYF. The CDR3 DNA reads TGTGCCATCAGCCTCAGCGGGGAAAACACAGATACGCAGTATTTT.

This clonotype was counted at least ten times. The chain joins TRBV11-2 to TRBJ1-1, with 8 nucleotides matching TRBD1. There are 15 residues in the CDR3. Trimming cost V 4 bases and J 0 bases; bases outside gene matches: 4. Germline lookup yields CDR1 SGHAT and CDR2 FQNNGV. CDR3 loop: CASSSRGRMNTEAFF. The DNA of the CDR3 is TGTGCCAGCAGCTCCAGGGGGCGGATGAACACTGAAGCTTTCTTT.

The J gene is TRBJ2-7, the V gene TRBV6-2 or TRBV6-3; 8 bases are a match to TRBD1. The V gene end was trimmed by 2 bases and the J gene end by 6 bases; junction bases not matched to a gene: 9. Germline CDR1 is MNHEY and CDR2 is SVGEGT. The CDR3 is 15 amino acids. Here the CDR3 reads CASSYDRQGSFEQYF. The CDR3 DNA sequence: TGTGCCAGCAGTTACGACAGACAGGGGTCGTTCGAGCAGTACTTC.

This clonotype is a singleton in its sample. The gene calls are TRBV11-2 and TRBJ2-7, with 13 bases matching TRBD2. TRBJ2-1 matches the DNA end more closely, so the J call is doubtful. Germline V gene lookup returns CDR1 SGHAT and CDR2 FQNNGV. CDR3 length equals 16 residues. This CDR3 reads CASSLSGLAGANEQFF. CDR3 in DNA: TGTGCCAGCAGCTTAAGCGGACTAGCGGGAGCTAATGAGCAGTTCTTC.

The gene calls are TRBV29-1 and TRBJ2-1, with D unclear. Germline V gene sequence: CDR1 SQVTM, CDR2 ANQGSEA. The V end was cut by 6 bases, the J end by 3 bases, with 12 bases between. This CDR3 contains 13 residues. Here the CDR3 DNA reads TGCAGCGTCCTATATCCCCACTACAATGAGCAGTTCTTC. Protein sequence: CSVLYPHYNEQFF.

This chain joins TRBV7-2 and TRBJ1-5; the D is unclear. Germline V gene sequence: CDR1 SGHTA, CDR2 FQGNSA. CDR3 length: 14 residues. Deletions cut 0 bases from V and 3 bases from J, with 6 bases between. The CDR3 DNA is TGTGCCAGCAGCTTAGCGGACGCCAATCAGCCCCAGCATTTT. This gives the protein CASSLADANQPQHF.

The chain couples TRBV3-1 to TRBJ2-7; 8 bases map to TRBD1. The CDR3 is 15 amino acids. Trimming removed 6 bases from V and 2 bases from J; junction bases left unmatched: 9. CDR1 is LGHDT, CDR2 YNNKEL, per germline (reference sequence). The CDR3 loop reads CASRLGQGGTYEQYF. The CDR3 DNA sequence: TGTGCCAGCAGACTAGGACAGGGAGGCACCTACGAGCAGTACTTC.

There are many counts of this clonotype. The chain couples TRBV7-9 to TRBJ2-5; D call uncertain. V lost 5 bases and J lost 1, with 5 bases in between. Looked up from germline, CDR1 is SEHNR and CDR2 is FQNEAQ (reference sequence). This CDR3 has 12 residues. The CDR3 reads CASSPPQETQYF. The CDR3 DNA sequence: TGTGCCAGCAGCCCACCCCAAGAGACCCAGTACTTC. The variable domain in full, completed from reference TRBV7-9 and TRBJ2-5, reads DTGVSQNPRHKITKRGQNVTFRCDPISEHNRLYWYRQTLGQGPEFLTYFQNEAQLEKSRLLSDRFSAERPKGSFSTLEIQRTEQGDSAMYLCASSPPQETQYFGPGTRLLVL.

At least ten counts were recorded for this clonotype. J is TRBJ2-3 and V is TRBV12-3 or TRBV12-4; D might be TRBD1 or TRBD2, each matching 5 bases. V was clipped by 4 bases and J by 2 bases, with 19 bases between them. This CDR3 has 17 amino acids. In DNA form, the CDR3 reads TGTGCCAGCAGTTCCTTAGAGGGGCATGGAATCACAGATACGCAGTATTTT. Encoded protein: CASSSLEGHGITDTQYF.

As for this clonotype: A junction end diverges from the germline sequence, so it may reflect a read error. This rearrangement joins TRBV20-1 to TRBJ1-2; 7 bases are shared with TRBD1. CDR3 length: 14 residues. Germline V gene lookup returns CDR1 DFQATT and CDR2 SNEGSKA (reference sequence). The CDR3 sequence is CSARGDSTNYGNTF. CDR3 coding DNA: TGCAGTGCTAGGGGGGACAGCACTAACTATGGCAACACCTTC.

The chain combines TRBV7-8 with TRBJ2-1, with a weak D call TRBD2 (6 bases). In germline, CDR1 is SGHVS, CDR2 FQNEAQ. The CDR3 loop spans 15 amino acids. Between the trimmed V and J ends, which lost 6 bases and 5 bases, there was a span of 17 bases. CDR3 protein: CASRHTGTLDNEQFF. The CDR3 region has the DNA TGTGCCAGCAGACATACCGGGACTCTCGACAATGAGCAGTTCTTC.

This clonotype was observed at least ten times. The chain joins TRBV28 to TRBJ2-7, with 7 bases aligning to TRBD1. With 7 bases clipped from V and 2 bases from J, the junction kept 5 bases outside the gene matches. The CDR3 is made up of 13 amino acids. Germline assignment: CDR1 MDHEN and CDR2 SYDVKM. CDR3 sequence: CASKAGGTYEQYF. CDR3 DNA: TGTGCCAGCAAGGCAGGGGGAACCTACGAGCAGTACTTC.

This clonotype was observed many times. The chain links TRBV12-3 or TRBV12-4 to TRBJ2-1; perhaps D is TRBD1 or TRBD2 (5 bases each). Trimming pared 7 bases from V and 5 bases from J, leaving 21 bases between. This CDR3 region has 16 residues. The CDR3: CASKTSLGARDNEQFF. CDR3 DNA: TGTGCCAGCAAAACCTCCCTCGGGGCGAGGGACAATGAGCAGTTCTTC.

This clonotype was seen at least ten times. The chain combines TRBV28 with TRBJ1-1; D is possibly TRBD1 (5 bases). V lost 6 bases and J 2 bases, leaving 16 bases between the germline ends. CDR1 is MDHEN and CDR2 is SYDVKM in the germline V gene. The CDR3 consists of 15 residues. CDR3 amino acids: CASSLVSGGNTEAFF. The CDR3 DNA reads TGTGCCAGCAGCCTAGTTTCTGGGGGAAACACTGAAGCTTTCTTT.

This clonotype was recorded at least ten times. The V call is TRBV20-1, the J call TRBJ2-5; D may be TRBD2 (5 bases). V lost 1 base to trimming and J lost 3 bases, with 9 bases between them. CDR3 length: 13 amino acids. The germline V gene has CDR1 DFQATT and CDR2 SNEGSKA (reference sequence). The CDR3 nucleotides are TGCAGTGCTAGAGTACCGGGGAAAGAGACCCAGTACTTC. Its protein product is CSARVPGKETQYF.

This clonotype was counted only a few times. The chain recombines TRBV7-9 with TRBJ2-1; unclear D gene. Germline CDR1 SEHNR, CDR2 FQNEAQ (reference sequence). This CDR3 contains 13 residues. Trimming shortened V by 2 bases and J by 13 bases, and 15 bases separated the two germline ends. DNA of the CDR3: TGTGCCAGCAGCTTAAATGACCCTCCTCCACAGTTCTTC. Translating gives CASSLNDPPPQFF.

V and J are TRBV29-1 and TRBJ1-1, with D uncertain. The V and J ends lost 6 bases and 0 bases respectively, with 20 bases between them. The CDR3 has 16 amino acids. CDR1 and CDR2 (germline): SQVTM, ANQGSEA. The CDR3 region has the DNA TGCAGCGTCTCGCTGGCAGGTACGTTCATGAACACTGAAGCTTTCTTT. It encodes CSVSLAGTFMNTEAFF.

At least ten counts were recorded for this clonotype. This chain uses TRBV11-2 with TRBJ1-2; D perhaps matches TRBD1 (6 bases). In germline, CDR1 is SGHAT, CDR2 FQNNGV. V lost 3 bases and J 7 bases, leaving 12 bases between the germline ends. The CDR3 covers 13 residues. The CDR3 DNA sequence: TGTGCCAGCAGCTTTGAGACAGGCCCTGGCTACACCTTC. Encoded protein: CASSFETGPGYTF.

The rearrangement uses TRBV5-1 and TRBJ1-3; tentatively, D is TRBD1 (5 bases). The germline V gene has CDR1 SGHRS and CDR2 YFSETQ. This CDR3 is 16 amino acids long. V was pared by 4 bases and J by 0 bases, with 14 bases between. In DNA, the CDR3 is TGCGCCAGCAGCCCGGCGGGGCCGAGCTCTGGAAACACCATATATTTT. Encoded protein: CASSPAGPSSGNTIYF.